This T cell receptor (beta chain) was identified in a study of response to subunit inactivated influenza vaccine. Each CDR3 protein gets one entry after TCRdb re-called the RT-PCR reads with MiXCR. The sample includes 150,000 or so distinct CDR3 sequences, 9.5% to 12% of them seen just once. V was clipped by 6 bases and J by 0 bases, with 15 bases between them. Germline V CDR1 and CDR2: MNHNS, SASEGT. CDR3 length equals 16 residues. As concerns this clonotype: Antigen unknown.

Whole-study findings and limits: Authors suggested each seasonal influenza vaccination recruits few new T cells.

The sequencing here drew on CD8+ T cells sorted from PBMCs, taken 23 months after vaccination. The chain recombines TRBV6-1 with TRBJ1-5; maybe TRBD1 (5 bases). This receptor was identified in a man between 50 and 70 years old who received an inactivated influenza vaccine. CDR3 sequence reads: CASRWTQPYSNQPQHF. Here the CDR3 DNA reads TGTGCCAGCAGGTGGACACAACCTTATAGCAATCAGCCCCAGCATTTT.